This T cell receptor beta chain was profiled in a study of T cell responses to AZD1222 COVID-19 vaccine. A remark on this clone: Its antigen is undetermined.

Study observations and caveats: Only five to seven AZD1222 recipients were seropositive at baseline. Researchers took repertoire samples only after the peak T cell response had come.

Doses given second, at about 4 or about 12 weeks, were pooled. In germline, CDR1 is LNHDA, CDR2 SQIVND (reference sequence). This CDR3 has 14 residues. The V end was cut by 4 bases, the J end by 4 bases, with 13 bases between. TCRdb's copy holds only in-frame clones and misses some; the assay was immunoSEQ multiplex PCR. The top ten hold more than 7.5% of the sample, which has about 81,000 clones, 75% to 95% seen once. This clonotype was sampled from an adult who received the AZD1222 COVID-19 vaccine. The J gene is TRBJ1-1, the V gene TRBV19; D may be TRBD1 (5 bases). The specimen was peripheral blood, collected 28 days after the second AZD1222 dose. The CDR3 loop reads CASSTPPGGTEAFF. The CDR3, as DNA: TGTGCCAGTAGTACCCCCCCGGGGGGCACTGAAGCTTTCTTT.